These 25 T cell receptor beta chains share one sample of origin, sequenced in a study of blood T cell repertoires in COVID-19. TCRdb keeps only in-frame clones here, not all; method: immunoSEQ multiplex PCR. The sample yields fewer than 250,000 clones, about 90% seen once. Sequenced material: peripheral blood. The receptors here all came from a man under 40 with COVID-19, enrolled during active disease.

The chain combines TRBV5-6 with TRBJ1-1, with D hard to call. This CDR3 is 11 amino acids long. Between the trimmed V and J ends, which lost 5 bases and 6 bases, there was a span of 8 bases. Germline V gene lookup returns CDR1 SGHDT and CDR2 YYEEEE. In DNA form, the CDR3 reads TGTGCCAGCAGTCTACTATCTGAAGCTTTCTTT. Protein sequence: CASSLLSEAFF.

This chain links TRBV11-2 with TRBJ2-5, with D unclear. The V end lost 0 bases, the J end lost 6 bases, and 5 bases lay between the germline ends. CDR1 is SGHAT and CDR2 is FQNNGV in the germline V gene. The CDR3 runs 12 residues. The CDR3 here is CASSLDQKTQYF. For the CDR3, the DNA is TGTGCCAGCAGCTTAGATCAAAAGACCCAGTACTTC.

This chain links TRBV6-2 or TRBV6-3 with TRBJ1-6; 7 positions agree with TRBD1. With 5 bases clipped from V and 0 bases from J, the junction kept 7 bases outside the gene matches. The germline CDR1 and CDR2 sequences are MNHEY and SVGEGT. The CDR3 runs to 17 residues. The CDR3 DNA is TGTGCCAGCAGTCCGACAGGGACGAGCTCCTATAATTCACCCCTCCACTTT. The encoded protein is CASSPTGTSSYNSPLHF.

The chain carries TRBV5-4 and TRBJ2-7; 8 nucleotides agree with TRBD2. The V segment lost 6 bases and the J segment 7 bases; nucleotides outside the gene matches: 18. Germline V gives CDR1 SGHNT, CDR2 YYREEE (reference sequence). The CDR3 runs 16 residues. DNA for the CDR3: TGTGCCAGCAACCCTGGGGGAAGCGGGGGCACGGAGGAGCAGTACTTC. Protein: CASNPGGSGGTEEQYF.

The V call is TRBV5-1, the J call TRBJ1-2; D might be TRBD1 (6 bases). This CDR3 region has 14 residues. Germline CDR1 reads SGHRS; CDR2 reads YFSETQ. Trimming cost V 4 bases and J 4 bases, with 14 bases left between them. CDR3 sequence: CASSTDRSFYGYTF. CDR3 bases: TGCGCCAGCAGCACCGACAGGAGTTTCTATGGCTACACCTTC.

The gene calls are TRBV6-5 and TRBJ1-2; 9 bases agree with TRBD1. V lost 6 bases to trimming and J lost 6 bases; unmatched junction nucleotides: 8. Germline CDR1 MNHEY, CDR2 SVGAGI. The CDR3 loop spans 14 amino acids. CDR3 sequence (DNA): TGTGCCAGCAGCGACGTACAGGGGGCGCATGGCTACACCTTC. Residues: CASSDVQGAHGYTF.

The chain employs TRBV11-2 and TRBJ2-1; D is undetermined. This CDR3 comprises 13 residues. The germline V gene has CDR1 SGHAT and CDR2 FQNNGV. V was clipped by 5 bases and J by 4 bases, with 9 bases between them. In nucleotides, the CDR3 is TGTGCCAGCAGCAACCGGGTGTACAATGAGCAGTTCTTC. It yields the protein CASSNRVYNEQFF.

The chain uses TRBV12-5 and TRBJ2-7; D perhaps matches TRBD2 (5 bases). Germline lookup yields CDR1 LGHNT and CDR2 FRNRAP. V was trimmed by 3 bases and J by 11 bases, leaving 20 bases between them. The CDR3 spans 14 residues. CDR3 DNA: TGTGCTAGTGGTTTAACCTCCCACAGCGGATCCAAGTACTTC. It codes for CASGLTSHSGSKYF.

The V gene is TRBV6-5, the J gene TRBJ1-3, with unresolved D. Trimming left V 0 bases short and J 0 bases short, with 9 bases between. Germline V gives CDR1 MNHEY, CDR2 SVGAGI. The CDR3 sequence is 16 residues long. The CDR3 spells CASSYSMWSSGNTIYF. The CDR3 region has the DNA TGTGCCAGCAGTTACTCGATGTGGAGCTCTGGAAACACCATATATTTT.

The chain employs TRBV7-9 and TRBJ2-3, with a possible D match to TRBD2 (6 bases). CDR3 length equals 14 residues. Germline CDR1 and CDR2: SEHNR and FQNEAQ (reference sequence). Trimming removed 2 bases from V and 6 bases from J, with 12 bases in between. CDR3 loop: CASSLRVAADTQYF. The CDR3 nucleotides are TGTGCCAGCAGCTTAAGGGTAGCGGCGGATACGCAGTATTTT.

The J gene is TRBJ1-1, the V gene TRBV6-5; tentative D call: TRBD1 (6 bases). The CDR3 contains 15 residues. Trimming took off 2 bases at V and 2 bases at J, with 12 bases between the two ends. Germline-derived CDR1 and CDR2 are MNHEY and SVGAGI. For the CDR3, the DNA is TGTGCCAGCAGTTACACGACAGGACAAAACACTGAAGCTTTCTTT. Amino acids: CASSYTTGQNTEAFF.

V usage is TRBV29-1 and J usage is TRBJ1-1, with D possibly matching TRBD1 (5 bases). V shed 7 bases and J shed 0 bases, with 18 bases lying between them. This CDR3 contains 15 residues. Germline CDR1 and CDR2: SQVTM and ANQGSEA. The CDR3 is CSGSGDGRMNTEAFF. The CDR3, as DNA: TGCAGCGGATCCGGGGACGGGAGAATGAACACTGAAGCTTTCTTT.

The CDR3 region is CASSPGQSFYGYTF. CDR3 in DNA: TGTGCCAGCTCGCCGGGACAGTCCTTCTATGGCTACACCTTC. J is TRBJ1-2 and V is TRBV18, with 7 bases matching TRBD1. The V gene's germline CDR1 is KGHSH and CDR2 LQKENI. The CDR3 sequence is 14 residues long. J was trimmed by 4 bases and V by 6 bases; bases with no gene match: 8.

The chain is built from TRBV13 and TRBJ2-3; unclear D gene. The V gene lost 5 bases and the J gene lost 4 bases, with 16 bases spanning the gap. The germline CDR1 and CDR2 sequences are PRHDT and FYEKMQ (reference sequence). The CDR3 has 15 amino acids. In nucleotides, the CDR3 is TGTGCCAGCAGCCTCACCGGTAGAGGTGCAGATACGCAGTATTTT. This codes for CASSLTGRGADTQYF. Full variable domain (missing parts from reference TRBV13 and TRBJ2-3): AAGVIQSPRHLIKEKRETATLKCYPIPRHDTVYWYQQGPGQDPQFLISFYEKMQSDKGSIPDRFSAQQFSDYHSELNMSSLELGDSALYFCASSLTGRGADTQYFGPGTRLTVL.

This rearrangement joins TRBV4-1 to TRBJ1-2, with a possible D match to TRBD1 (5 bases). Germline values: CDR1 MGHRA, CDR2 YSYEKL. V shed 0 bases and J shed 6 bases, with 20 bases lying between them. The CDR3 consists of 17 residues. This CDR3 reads CASSQDRAFGAMDGYTF. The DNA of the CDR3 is TGCGCCAGCAGCCAAGATCGGGCCTTTGGGGCTATGGATGGCTACACCTTC.

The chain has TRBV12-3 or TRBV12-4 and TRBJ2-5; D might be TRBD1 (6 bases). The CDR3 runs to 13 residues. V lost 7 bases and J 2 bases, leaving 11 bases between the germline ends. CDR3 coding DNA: TGTGCCAGCACTCCCCAGGGGCAAGAGACCCAGTACTTC. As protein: CASTPQGQETQYF.

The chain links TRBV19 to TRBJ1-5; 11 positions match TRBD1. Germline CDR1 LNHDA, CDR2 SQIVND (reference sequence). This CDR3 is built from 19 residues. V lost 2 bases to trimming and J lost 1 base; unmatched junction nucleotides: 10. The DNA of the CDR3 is TGTGCCAGTAGTATACTATCCGGACAGGGGGCAGGCAGCAATCAGCCCCAGCATTTT. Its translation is CASSILSGQGAGSNQPQHF.

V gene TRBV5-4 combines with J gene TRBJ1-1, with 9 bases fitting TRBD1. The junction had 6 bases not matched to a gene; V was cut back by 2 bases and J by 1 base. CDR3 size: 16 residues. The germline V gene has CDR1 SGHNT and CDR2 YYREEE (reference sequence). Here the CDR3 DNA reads TGTGCCAGCAGCTTACCCCACAGGGGGCGGAACACTGAAGCTTTCTTT. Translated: CASSLPHRGRNTEAFF.

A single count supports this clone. CDR3 sequence (DNA): TGTGCCAGCAGCCTGGACAGGGGGGCCCGCGATGAGCAGTTCTTC. It specifies CASSLDRGARDEQFF. The chain joins TRBV7-9 to TRBJ2-1, with 10 positions matching TRBD1. V lost 5 bases and J lost 8; bases outside the gene matches: 9. The CDR3 runs 15 residues. Germline V gene data show CDR1 as SEHNR and CDR2 as FQNEAQ (reference sequence).

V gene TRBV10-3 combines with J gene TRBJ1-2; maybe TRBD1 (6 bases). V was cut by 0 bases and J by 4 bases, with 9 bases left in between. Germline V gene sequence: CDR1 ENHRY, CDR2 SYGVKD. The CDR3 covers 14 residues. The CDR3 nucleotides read TGTGCCATCAGTGAGTCGGACAGAGCCTATGGCTACACCTTC. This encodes CAISESDRAYGYTF.

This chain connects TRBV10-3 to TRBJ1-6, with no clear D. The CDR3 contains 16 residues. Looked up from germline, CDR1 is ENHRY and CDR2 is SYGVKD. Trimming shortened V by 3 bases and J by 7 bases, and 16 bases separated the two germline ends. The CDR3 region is CAISDESGGSNSPLHF. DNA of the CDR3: TGTGCCATCAGTGATGAGTCCGGCGGGTCAAATTCACCCCTCCACTTT.

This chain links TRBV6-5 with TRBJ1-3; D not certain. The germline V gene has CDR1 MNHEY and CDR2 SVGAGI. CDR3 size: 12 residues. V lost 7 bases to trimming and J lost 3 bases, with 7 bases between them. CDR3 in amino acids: CASTSFGNTIYF. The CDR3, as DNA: TGTGCCAGCACCTCGTTTGGAAACACCATATATTTT.

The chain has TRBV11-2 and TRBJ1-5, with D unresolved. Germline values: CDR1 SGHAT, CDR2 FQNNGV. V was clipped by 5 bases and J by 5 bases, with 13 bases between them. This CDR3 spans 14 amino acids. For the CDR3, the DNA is TGTGCCAGCAGCCCGAACCCCGGTCATCAGCCCCAGCATTTT. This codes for CASSPNPGHQPQHF.

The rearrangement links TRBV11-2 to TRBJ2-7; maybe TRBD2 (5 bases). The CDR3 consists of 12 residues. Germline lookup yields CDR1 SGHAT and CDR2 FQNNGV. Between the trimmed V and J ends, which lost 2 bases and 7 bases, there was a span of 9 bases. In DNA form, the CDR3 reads TGTGCCAGCAGCTTAAGAAGGGAGGAGCAGTACTTC. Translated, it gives CASSLRREEQYF. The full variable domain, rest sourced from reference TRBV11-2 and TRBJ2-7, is EAGVAQSPRYKIIEKRQSVAFWCNPISGHATLYWYQQILGQGPKLLIQFQNNGVVDDSQLPKDRFSAERLKGVDSTLKIQPAKLEDSAVYLCASSLRREEQYFGPGTRLTVT.

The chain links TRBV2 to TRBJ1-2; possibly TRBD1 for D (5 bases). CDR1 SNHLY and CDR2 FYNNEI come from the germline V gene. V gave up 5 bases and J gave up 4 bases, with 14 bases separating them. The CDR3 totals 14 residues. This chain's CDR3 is CASSQQGVVYGYTF. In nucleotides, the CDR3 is TGTGCCAGCAGTCAGCAGGGTGTCGTCTATGGCTACACCTTC.